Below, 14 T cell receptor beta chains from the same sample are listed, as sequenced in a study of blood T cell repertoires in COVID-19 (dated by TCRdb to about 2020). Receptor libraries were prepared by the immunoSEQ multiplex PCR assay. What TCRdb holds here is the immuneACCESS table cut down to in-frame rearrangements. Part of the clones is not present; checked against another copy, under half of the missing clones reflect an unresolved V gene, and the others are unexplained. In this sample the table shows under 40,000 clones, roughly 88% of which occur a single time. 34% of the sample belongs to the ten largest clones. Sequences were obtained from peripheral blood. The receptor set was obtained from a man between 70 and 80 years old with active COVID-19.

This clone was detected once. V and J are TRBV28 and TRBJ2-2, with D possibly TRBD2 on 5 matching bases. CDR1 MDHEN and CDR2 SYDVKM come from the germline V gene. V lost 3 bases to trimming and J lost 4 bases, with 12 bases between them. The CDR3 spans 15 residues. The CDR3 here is CASSLAGWGTGELFF. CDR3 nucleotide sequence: TGTGCCAGCAGTTTGGCGGGCTGGGGCACCGGGGAGCTGTTTTTT.

The CDR3 sequence is CASSLLDTNQPQHF. The CDR3 bases are TGTGCCAGCAGCTTGTTGGACACTAATCAGCCCCAGCATTTT. V gene TRBV5-6 combines with J gene TRBJ1-5, with D perhaps matching TRBD1 (5 bases). The CDR3 sequence is 14 residues long. Trimming pared 1 base from V and 4 bases from J, leaving 9 bases between. Germline lookup yields CDR1 SGHDT and CDR2 YYEEEE. Full variable domain (outside the CDR3, taken from reference TRBV5-6 and TRBJ1-5): DAGVTQSPTHLIKTRGQQVTLRCSPKSGHDTVSWYQQALGQGPQFIFQYYEEEERQRGNFPDRFSGHQFPNYSSELNVNALLLGDSALYLCASSLLDTNQPQHFGDGTRLSIL.

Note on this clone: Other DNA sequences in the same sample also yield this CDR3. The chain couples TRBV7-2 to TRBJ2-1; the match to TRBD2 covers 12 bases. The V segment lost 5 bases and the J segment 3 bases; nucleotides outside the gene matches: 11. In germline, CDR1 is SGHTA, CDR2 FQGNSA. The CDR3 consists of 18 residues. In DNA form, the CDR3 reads TGTGCCAGCAGCCTAGAGGGTACTAGCGGGAGGTTCTACAATGAGCAGTTCTTC. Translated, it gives CASSLEGTSGRFYNEQFF.

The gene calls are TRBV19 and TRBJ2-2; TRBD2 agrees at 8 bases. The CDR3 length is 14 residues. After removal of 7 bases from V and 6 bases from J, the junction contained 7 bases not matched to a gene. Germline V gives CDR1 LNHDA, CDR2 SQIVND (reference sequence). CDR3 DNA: TGTGCCAGTAAGGGGACTAGGGGTGCCGGGGAGCTGTTTTTT. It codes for CASKGTRGAGELFF.

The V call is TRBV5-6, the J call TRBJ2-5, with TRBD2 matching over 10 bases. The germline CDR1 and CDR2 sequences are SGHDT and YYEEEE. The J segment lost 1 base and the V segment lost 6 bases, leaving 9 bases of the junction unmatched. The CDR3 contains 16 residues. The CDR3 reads CASTRTGLASQETQYF. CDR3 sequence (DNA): TGTGCCAGCACTCGAACGGGACTAGCGTCCCAAGAGACCCAGTACTTC.

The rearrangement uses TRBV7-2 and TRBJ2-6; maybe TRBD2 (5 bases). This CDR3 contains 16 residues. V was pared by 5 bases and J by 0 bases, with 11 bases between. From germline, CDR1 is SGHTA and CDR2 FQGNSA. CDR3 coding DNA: TGTGCCAGCAGCCAAGAGGGTATCTCTGGGGCCAACGTCCTGACTTTC. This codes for CASSQEGISGANVLTF.

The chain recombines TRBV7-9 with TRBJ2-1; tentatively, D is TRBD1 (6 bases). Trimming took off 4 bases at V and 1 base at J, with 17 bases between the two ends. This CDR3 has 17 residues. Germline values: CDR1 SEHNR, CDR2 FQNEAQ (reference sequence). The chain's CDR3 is CASSSPLMRGSYNEQFF. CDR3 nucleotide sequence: TGTGCCAGCAGCTCCCCCCTTATGAGGGGGTCCTACAATGAGCAGTTCTTC. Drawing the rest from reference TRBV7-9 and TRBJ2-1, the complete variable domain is DTGVSQNPRHKITKRGQNVTFRCDPISEHNRLYWYRQTLGQGPEFLTYFQNEAQLEKSRLLSDRFSAERPKGSFSTLEIQRTEQGDSAMYLCASSSPLMRGSYNEQFFGPGTRLTVL.

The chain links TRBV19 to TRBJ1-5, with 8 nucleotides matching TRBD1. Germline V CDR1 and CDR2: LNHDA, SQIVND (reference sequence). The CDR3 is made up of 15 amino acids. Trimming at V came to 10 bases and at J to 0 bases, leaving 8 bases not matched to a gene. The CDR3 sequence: CATTLTGDSNQPQHF. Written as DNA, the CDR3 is TGTGCCACCACGTTGACAGGGGATAGCAATCAGCCCCAGCATTTT.

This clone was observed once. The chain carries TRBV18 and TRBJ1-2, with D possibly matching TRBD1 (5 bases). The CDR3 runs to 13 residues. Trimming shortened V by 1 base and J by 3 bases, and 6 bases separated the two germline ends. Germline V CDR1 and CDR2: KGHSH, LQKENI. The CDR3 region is CASSPQGDYGYTF. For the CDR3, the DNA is TGTGCCAGCTCACCACAAGGGGACTATGGCTACACCTTC. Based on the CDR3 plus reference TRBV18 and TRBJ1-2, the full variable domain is NAGVMQNPRHLVRRRGQEARLRCSPMKGHSHVYWYRQLPEEGLKFMVYLQKENIIDESGMPKERFSAEFPKEGPSILRIQQVVRGDSAAYFCASSPQGDYGYTFGSGTRLTVV.

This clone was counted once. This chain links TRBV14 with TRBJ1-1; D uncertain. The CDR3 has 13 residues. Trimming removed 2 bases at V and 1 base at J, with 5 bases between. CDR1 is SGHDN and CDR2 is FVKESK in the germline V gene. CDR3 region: CASSQLANTEAFF. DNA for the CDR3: TGTGCCAGCAGCCAACTGGCGAACACTGAAGCTTTCTTT.

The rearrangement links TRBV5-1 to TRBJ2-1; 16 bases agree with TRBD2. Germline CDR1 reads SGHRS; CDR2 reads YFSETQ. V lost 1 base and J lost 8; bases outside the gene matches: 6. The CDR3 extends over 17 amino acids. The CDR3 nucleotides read TGCGCCAGCAGCTTGAAGGGACTAGCGGGAGGGCCCCATGAGCAGTTCTTC. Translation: CASSLKGLAGGPHEQFF.

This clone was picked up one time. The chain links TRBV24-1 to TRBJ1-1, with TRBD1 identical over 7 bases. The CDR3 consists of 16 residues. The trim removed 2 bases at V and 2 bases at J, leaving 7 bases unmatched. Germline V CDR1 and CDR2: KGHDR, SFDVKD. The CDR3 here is CATSDSRQGGNTEAFF. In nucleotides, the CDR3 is TGTGCCACCAGTGATTCGCGACAGGGAGGTAACACTGAAGCTTTCTTT.

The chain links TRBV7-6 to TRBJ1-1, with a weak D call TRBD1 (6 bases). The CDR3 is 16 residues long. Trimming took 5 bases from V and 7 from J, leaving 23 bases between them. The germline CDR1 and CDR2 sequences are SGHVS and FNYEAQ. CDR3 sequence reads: CASSRSKGRGYYEAFF. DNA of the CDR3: TGTGCCAGCAGCAGGAGTAAGGGGAGGGGGTACTATGAAGCTTTCTTT.

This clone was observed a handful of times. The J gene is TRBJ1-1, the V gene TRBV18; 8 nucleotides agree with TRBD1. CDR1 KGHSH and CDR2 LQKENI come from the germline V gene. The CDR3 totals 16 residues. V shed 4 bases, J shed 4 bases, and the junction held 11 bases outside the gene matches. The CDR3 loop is CASSRLQGEGGTEAFF. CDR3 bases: TGTGCCAGCTCACGCCTACAGGGGGAGGGGGGCACTGAAGCTTTCTTT.